This TCR beta chain stems from a study of blood T cells in healthy people across ages. Points from the study as a whole: Diversity of TCR beta correlated strongly with naive T cell percentage. In older individuals, TCR beta diversity per million T cells was lower, falling roughly linearly with age.

From germline, CDR1 is MNHEY and CDR2 SVGAGI. This CDR3 region has 16 residues. Germline trimming cut 4 bases from V and 2 bases from J; bases unmatched to any gene: 6. This clonotype showed up just a few times. The antigen is undetermined. A much larger clone sits a single nucleotide away, making a read error possible. A sample-barcoded 5' primer and a J-beta primer mix were used in a second PCR of about 7 to 11 cycles. Each cDNA molecule, via a template-switch adaptor with 12 random nucleotides, was tagged. TCRdb reprocessed the 5' RACE reads with MiXCR, giving one entry per CDR3 protein. Among about 640,000 distinct CDR3 sequences, 25% to 35% were seen once, and the ten largest hold less than 20%. Each of the donors had roughly 9.1 milliliters of peripheral blood drawn into EDTA-treated Vacutainer tubes.

The TCR comes from a woman aged 80 or older in good health. The sample comprised blood. The rearrangement links TRBV6-5 to TRBJ2-7, with 12 bases lining up with TRBD2. DNA for the CDR3: TGTGCCAGCAGTTCTAGCGGGGGGGCCTACCCCTACGAGCAGTACTTC. Amino acids: CASSSSGGAYPYEQYF.